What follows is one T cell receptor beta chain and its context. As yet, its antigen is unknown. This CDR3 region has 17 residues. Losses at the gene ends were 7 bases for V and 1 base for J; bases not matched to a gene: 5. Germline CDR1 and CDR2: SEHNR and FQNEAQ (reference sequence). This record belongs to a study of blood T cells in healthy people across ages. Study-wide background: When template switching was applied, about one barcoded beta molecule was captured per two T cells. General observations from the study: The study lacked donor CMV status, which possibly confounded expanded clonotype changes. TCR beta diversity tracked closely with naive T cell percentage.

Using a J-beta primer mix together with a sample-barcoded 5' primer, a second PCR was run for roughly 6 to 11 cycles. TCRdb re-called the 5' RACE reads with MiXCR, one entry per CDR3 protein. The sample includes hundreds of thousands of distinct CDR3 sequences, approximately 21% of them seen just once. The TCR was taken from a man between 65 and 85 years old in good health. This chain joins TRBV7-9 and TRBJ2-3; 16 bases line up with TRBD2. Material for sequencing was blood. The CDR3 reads CASIGTSGRAGTDTQYF. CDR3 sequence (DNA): TGTGCCAGCATCGGGACTAGCGGGAGGGCCGGCACAGATACGCAGTATTTT.